A single sample gave rise to the 7 T cell receptor beta chains below, sequenced in a study of a mutant IDH1 vaccine in newly diagnosed glioma. Antigen specificity for these receptors is unknown. The table came from immunoSEQ multiplex PCR; TCRdb's copy has only in-frame clones and leaves some out. The sample holds around 61,000 clones, roughly 76% seen once. Time point here: week 47, end of study. Each dose delivered 300 ug of mutant IDH1 20-mer peptide subcutaneously with imiquimod. The source was PBMCs, collected from a glioma patient whose treatment included an IDH1 peptide vaccine. The receptors originated from a man aged 50 or older with glioma.

The V and J genes are TRBV6-5 and TRBJ2-7; 10 bases are a match to TRBD1. CDR1 is MNHEY and CDR2 is SVGAGI in the germline V gene. J lost 2 bases, V lost 7 bases, and 5 bases had no gene match. The CDR3 covers 14 residues. The chain's CDR3 is CASNRQGATYEQYF. The CDR3 DNA follows: TGTGCCAGCAATAGACAGGGGGCCACCTACGAGCAGTACTTC.

The count of this clone is one. The same CDR3 also results from other DNA sequences found in this sample. The chain couples TRBV6-1 to TRBJ1-1; D not resolved. Trimming removed 6 bases at V and 2 bases at J, with 4 bases between. Germline CDR1 is MNHNS and CDR2 is SASEGT. The CDR3 runs to 11 residues. The CDR3 here is CASRENTEAFF. The CDR3, as DNA: TGTGCCAGCAGAGAAAACACTGAAGCTTTCTTT.

This clone was seen a few times. The chain recombines TRBV7-8 with TRBJ1-5; D gene ambiguous. CDR1 SGHVS and CDR2 FQNEAQ come from the germline V gene. The CDR3 loop spans 15 amino acids. V lost 5 bases to trimming and J lost 5 bases, with 16 bases between them. The CDR3: CASSTDAGNYQPQHF. CDR3 sequence (DNA): TGTGCCAGCAGCACCGACGCAGGAAACTATCAGCCCCAGCATTTT.

V is TRBV2 and J is TRBJ2-5, with D perhaps TRBD1 (7 bases). The CDR3 runs 15 residues. The germline V gene has CDR1 SNHLY and CDR2 FYNNEI. V lost 8 bases, J lost 2 bases, and 18 bases lay in between. Here the CDR3 reads CASRRGAGGQETQYF. DNA for the CDR3: TGTGCCAGCCGGAGGGGGGCAGGGGGTCAAGAGACCCAGTACTTC.

V is TRBV5-6 and J is TRBJ2-6; D uncertain. This CDR3 has 16 residues. Trimming shortened V by 0 bases and J by 0 bases, and 7 bases separated the two germline ends. The V gene's germline CDR1 is SGHDT and CDR2 YYEEEE. The CDR3 nucleotides are TGTGCCAGCAGCTTGGGGTGGCGCTCTGGGGCCAACGTCCTGACTTTC. As protein: CASSLGWRSGANVLTF.

The J gene is TRBJ2-1, the V gene TRBV14; D is possibly TRBD1 (6 bases). This CDR3 region has 12 residues. The germline V and J ends were trimmed by 4 bases and 13 bases, with 14 bases remaining between them. Germline CDR1 is SGHDN and CDR2 is FVKESK. CDR3 residues: CASSPDRKNQFF. The CDR3 DNA sequence: TGTGCCAGCAGCCCCGACAGGAAAAATCAGTTCTTC.

In DNA, the CDR3 is TGCGCCAGCAGCTTGTCAGGGACAGCCCAAGAGACCCAGTACTTC. It specifies CASSLSGTAQETQYF. This sequence joins TRBV5-1 and TRBJ2-5; 7 bases map to TRBD1. The V segment lost 1 base and the J segment 1 base; nucleotides outside the gene matches: 4. Germline V CDR1 and CDR2: SGHRS, YFSETQ. The CDR3 has 15 amino acids.